This T cell receptor (beta chain) appears in the sequencing data of a study of siplizumab effects on memory and regulatory T cells. Only in-frame clones appear in the TCRdb table, and some are missing; sequencing was by immunoSEQ multiplex PCR. The data hold around 100,000 clones, with around 90% observed a single time. This clone was picked up a small number of times. Antigen specificity is unknown. Study observations and caveats: Naive T cells apparently outstripped memory cells in diversity and seemed major alloresponse contributors. On average, about 69% of mappable alloreactive CD4+ clones were Treg-derived under siplizumab, against about 25% in controls.

CDR3 size: 12 residues. CDR1 is SGHRS, CDR2 YFSETQ, per germline. The V end lost 1 base, the J end lost 6 bases, and 7 bases lay between the germline ends. Material: CD4+ T cells sorted from blood. The receptor was isolated from a human donor in good health. Some clones in this sample may be carry-over from other donors' samples. This chain links TRBV5-1 with TRBJ1-2; D possibly corresponds to TRBD1 (5 bases). The CDR3 loop reads CASSLRGDGYTF. In DNA, the CDR3 is TGCGCCAGCAGCTTGAGAGGGGATGGCTACACCTTC.